This T cell receptor beta chain was recovered during a study of T-cell reconstitution after alpha-beta-depleted transplantation in children. For TCRbeta, the library was prepared with unique molecular identifiers. TCRdb itself ran the PCR reads through MiXCR, one entry per CDR3 protein. The data hold more than 450,000 distinct CDR3 sequences, with roughly 18% observed a single time. The table lists this clonotype with many counts. The J segment lost 2 bases and the V segment lost 4 bases, leaving 2 bases of the junction unmatched. The CDR3 covers 15 residues. The receptor's source is a human donor who donated a stem cell graft to a child with acute lymphoblastic leukemia. This chain uses TRBV12-3 or TRBV12-4 with TRBJ2-7; TRBD2 aligns across 13 bases. The sample was PBMCs from the stem cell graft donor, taken from the stem cell graft. The CDR3 protein is CASSSTSGRAYEQYF. The DNA of the CDR3 is TGTGCCAGCAGTTCCACTAGCGGGAGGGCCTACGAGCAGTACTTC.